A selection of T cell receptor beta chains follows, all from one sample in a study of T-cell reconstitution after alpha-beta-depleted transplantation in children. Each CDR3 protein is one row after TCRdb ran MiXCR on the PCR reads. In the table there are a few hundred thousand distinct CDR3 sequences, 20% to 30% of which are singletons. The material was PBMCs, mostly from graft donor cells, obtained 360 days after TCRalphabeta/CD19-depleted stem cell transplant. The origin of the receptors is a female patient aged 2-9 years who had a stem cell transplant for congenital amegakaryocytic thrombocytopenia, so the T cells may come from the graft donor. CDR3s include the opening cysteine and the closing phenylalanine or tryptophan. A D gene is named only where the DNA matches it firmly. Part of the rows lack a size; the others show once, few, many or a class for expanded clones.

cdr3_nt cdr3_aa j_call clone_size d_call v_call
TGCAGTGCTAGAGAGGTTTGGGACAGGGGGTACAATGAGCAGTTCTTC CSAREVWDRGYNEQFF TRBJ2-1 - TRBD1 TRBV20-1
TGCGCCAGCAGCTTAATGAGAGAGACCCAGTACTTC CASSLMRETQYF TRBJ2-5 many - TRBV5-1
TGCAGTGCTAAAGAGCCGGGACAGAAACACACCGGGGAGCTGTTTTTT CSAKEPGQKHTGELFF TRBJ2-2 few TRBD1 TRBV20-1
TGCGCCAGCAGCCAAAGCCCCGGCTCGTTTCAGCAGTACTTC CASSQSPGSFQQYF TRBJ2-7 - - TRBV4-3
TGTGCCATCAGCTATACCGGGACCCGGGGGCGGAACACCGGGGAGCTGTTTTTT CAISYTGTRGRNTGELFF TRBJ2-2 - - TRBV10-3
TGCGCCAGCAGCTTACAGCGGGGTAAAGAGACCCAGTACTTC CASSLQRGKETQYF TRBJ2-5 - TRBD2 TRBV5-1
TGCGCCAGCAGCTTGTCAGGGCCAAACACTGAAGCTTTCTTT CASSLSGPNTEAFF TRBJ1-1 - - TRBV5-1
TGTGCCAGCAGAAAGAGGACTAGCGGGGACGGGGATGAGCAGTTCTTC CASRKRTSGDGDEQFF TRBJ2-1 many TRBD2 TRBV7-9
TGTGCCAGCAGCCATGGCCCAGTAGCGGGAGTCGATACGCAGTATTTT CASSHGPVAGVDTQYF TRBJ2-3 few TRBD2 TRBV14
TGTGCCAGCAGTTTACTCCGGGGGGGGACCCAGTACTTC CASSLLRGGTQYF TRBJ2-5 - TRBD2 TRBV27
TGTGCCATCAGTGTCGCGGGGGGGCAGGATAATGAGCAGTTCTTC CAISVAGGQDNEQFF TRBJ2-1 few TRBD2 TRBV10-3
TGCGCCAGCAGCTTCAGAGGGGGCGACACCGGGGAGCTGTTTTTT CASSFRGGDTGELFF TRBJ2-2 few TRBD1 TRBV5-1
TGTGCCAGCTCACCCTCCCCGCCTCGGGTCTCTGGAAACACCATATATTTT CASSPSPPRVSGNTIYF TRBJ1-3 - - TRBV18
TGTGCCAGCAGCTTAGCCCAAAGGACAGGGCCCGGGGAGCTGTTTTTT CASSLAQRTGPGELFF TRBJ2-2 many TRBD1 TRBV11-2
TGTGCCAGCAGTTCTACAGGGCTCTATGGCTACACCTTC CASSSTGLYGYTF TRBJ1-2 - - TRBV12-3/TRBV12-4
TGTGCCAGCAGCACCTACCGGGGACCCTACAATGAGCAGTTCTTC CASSTYRGPYNEQFF TRBJ2-1 - - TRBV7-2
TGTGCCAGCAGTGATCCGCGGACACCCACGGAAGATCCCCCCTACGAGCAGTACTTC CASSDPRTPTEDPPYEQYF TRBJ2-7 - - TRBV2
TGTGCCATCAGTAACTTGGGACAAAACACTGAAGCTTTCTTT CAISNLGQNTEAFF TRBJ1-1 - - TRBV10-3
TGTGCCAGCTCACCAGCGAGAACAGGGGCCGAGCAGTACTTC CASSPARTGAEQYF TRBJ2-7 few TRBD1 TRBV18
TGTGCCAGCAGCTTAGTGGGGGGAAAAGCTAACTATGGCTACACCTTC CASSLVGGKANYGYTF TRBJ1-2 - - TRBV7-2
TGTGCCACCAGTGATCCGGACCGACAGCGGAAAGAGTTCTTC CATSDPDRQRKEFF TRBJ2-1 - - TRBV24-1
TGCAGTGCTAGTCGACTAGCGGGGGGGAAGGGGTATTTT CSASRLAGGKGYF TRBJ2-3 - TRBD2 TRBV20-1
TGTGCCACCAGCAGAGATAGGGGAGACACTGAAGCTTTCTTT CATSRDRGDTEAFF TRBJ1-1 many - TRBV15
TGTGCCAGTAGTACAACCTACGACGGACGCCTCCCTTATGGCTACACCTTC CASSTTYDGRLPYGYTF TRBJ1-2 few - TRBV19
TGTGCCAGCAGCTCAGCGGGGGTAGAGACCCAGTACTTC CASSSAGVETQYF TRBJ2-5 - TRBD2 TRBV7-2
TGCAGTGCTAGAGTTTCTCGGGACAGGGGATATGGCTACACCTTC CSARVSRDRGYGYTF TRBJ1-2 few TRBD1 TRBV20-1
TGTGCCAGCTCACCCAACGGACTATCTTGGGCCAACGTCCTGACTTTC CASSPNGLSWANVLTF TRBJ2-6 - - TRBV18
TGTGCCAGCAGTATGGTGATTGGCACTGAAGCTTTCTTT CASSMVIGTEAFF TRBJ1-1 - - TRBV12-3/TRBV12-4
TGTGCCACCAGTGTAAACAGCGGGGTAGACCAAGAGACCCAGTACTTC CATSVNSGVDQETQYF TRBJ2-5 - TRBD2 TRBV24-1
TGTGCCAGCATAATTACAGGGAACACTGAAGCTTTCTTT CASIITGNTEAFF TRBJ1-1 - - TRBV6-1
TGCAGTGCGGATCCCGCCCGGGGCACCTACGAGCAGTACTTC CSADPARGTYEQYF TRBJ2-7 few - TRBV20-1
TGTGCCAGCAGCTTGGAACGGGATTCCTTCGGGGAGCAGTACTTC CASSLERDSFGEQYF TRBJ2-7 - - TRBV5-8
TGTGCCAGCAGCCGGGACAGACGAGAGACCCAGTACTTC CASSRDRRETQYF TRBJ2-5 many TRBD1 TRBV12-3/TRBV12-4
TGTGCCAGCAGCGGGGGACTAGAATACAATGAGCAGTTCTTC CASSGGLEYNEQFF TRBJ2-1 - TRBD2 TRBV9
TGTGCCAGCAGCTTAGGTGCGGGGTCGAGGACAGATACGCAGTATTTT CASSLGAGSRTDTQYF TRBJ2-3 - - TRBV7-8
TGCAGCGTTGTGAGTGACCGCCTGGGGTCGCAGTATTTT CSVVSDRLGSQYF TRBJ2-3 many - TRBV29-1
TGTGCCTGGAGTGTACATCCAGAGACCCAGTACTTC CAWSVHPETQYF TRBJ2-5 - - TRBV30
TGTGCCAGCAGTGAGGGTGGGAAGGGGTTAGCTTTCTTT CASSEGGKGLAFF TRBJ1-1 few - TRBV2
TGCGCCAGCAGCCAAGTTGGGGTGGGGAATTCACCCCTCCACTTT CASSQVGVGNSPLHF TRBJ1-6 - - TRBV4-1
TGTGCCAGCAGCCTACCTTCCAGGACTTTTTACGAGCAGTACTTC CASSLPSRTFYEQYF TRBJ2-7 - - TRBV28
TGTGCCAGCAGCGTAGGGCCCTTACGGGAGACCCAGTACTTC CASSVGPLRETQYF TRBJ2-5 few - TRBV9
TGTGCCAGCGGATACACAGGGTTGGGACAGCCCCAGCATTTT CASGYTGLGQPQHF TRBJ1-5 - - TRBV6-2/TRBV6-3
TGTGCCAGCAGCGCGGGGGGGTTACAAGAGACCCAGTACTTC CASSAGGLQETQYF TRBJ2-5 few TRBD2 TRBV28
TGCGCCAGCAGCTTGGAGTCACTAGCTAATTTGGAGACCCAGTACTTC CASSLESLANLETQYF TRBJ2-5 few - TRBV5-1
TGCAGTGCTAGTAGGACGGCCGACCTCTCCTACGAGCAGTACTTC CSASRTADLSYEQYF TRBJ2-7 many - TRBV20-1
TGTGCCAGCAGCTTGCAAGGGGCCAACGTCCTGACTTTC CASSLQGANVLTF TRBJ2-6 - - TRBV7-3
TGTGCCAGCAGCTCACGGATTTCGGCAGATACGCAGTATTTT CASSSRISADTQYF TRBJ2-3 - - TRBV9
TGTGCCAGCAGTATCGGGACTAGCGGGGGTGATACGCAGTATTTT CASSIGTSGGDTQYF TRBJ2-3 - TRBD2 TRBV2
TGTGCCAGCAGCCACCATACCGGGACAGGCTATGGCTACACCTTC CASSHHTGTGYGYTF TRBJ1-2 - TRBD1 TRBV3-1
TGTGCCATCAGTGAGCTCCCCCGGACAGGGGGCGGGAAGGGCACTGAAGCTTTCTTT CAISELPRTGGGKGTEAFF TRBJ1-1 few TRBD1 TRBV10-3
TGTGCCAGCATTTCCCTAGGGCTAGCGGGAACCACCTACGAGCAGTACTTC CASISLGLAGTTYEQYF TRBJ2-7 few TRBD2 TRBV27